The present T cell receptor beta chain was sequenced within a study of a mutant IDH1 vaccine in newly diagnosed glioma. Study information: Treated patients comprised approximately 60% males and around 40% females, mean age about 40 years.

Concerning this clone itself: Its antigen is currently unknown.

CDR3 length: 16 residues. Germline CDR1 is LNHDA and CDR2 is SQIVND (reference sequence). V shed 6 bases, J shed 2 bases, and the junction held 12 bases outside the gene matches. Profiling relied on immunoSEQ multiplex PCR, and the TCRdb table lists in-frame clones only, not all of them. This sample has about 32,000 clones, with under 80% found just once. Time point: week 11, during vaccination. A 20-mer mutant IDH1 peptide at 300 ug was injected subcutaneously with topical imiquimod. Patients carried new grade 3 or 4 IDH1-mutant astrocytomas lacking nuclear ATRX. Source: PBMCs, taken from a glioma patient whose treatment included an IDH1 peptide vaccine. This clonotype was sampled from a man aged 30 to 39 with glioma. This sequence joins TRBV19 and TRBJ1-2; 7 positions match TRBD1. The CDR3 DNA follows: TGTGCCAGTAGACCCCAGACGGGACAGATAAACTATGGCTACACCTTC. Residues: CASRPQTGQINYGYTF.